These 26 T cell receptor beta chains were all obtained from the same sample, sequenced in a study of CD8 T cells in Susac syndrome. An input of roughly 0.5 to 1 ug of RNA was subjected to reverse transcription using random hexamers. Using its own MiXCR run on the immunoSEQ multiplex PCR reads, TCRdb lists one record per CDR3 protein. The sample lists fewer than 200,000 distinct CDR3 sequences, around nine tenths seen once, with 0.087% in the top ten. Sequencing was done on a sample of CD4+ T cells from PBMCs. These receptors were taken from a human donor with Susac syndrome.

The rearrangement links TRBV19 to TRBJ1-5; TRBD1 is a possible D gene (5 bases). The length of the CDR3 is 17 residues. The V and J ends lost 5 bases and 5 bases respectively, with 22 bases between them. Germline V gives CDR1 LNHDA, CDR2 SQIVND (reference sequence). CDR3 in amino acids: CASSPYRQRRTDQPQHF. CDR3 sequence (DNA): TGTGCCAGTAGTCCGTACCGACAGAGACGGACGGATCAGCCCCAGCATTTT.

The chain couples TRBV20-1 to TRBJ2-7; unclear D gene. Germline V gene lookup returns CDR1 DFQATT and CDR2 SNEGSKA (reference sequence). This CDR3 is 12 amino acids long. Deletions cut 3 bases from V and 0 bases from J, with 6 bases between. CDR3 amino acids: CSARALSYEQYF. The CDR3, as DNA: TGCAGTGCTAGGGCTCTCTCCTACGAGCAGTACTTC.

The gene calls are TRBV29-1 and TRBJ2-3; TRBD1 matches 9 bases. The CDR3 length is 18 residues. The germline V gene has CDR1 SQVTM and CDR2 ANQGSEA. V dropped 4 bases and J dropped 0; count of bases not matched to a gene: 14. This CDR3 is CSVGLDRGLITSTDTQYF. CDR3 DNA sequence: TGCAGCGTTGGATTGGACAGGGGTTTAATCACTAGCACAGATACGCAGTATTTT.

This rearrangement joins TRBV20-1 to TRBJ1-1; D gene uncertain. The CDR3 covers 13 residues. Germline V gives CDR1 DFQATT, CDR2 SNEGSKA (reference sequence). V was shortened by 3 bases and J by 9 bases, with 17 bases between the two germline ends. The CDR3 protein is CSASESADAQAFF. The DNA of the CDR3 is TGCAGTGCTAGTGAGTCGGCAGACGCTCAAGCTTTCTTT.

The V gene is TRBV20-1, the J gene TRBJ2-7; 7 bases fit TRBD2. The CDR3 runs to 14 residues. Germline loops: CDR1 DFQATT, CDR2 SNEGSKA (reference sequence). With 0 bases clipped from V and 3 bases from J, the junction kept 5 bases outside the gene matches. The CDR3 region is CSARDWGGVYEQYF. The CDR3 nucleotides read TGCAGTGCTAGAGATTGGGGGGGAGTCTACGAGCAGTACTTC.

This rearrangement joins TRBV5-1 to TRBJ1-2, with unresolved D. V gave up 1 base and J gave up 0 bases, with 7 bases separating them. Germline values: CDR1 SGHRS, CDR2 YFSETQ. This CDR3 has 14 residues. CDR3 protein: CASSLLATNYGYTF. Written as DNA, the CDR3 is TGCGCCAGCAGCTTGTTGGCGACTAACTATGGCTACACCTTC.

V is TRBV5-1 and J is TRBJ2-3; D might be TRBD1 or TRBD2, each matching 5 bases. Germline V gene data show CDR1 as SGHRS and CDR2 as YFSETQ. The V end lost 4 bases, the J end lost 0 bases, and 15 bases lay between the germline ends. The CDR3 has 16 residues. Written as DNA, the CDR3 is TGCGCCAGCAGCCCGGGACCGCTTACTAGCACAGATACGCAGTATTTT. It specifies CASSPGPLTSTDTQYF. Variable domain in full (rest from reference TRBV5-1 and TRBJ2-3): KAGVTQTPRYLIKTRGQQVTLSCSPISGHRSVSWYQQTPGQGLQFLFEYFSETQRNKGNFPGRFSGRQFSNSRSEMNVSTLELGDSALYLCASSPGPLTSTDTQYFGPGTRLTVL.

DNA of the CDR3: TGTGCCAGCAGCTCAGATGGGGGAACCCAGTACTTC. Translating it yields CASSSDGGTQYF. The chain has TRBV12-3 or TRBV12-4 and TRBJ2-5; D may correspond to TRBD1 or TRBD2 (5 bases each). Trimming cost V 6 bases and J 8 bases, with 13 bases left between them. There are 12 residues in the CDR3.

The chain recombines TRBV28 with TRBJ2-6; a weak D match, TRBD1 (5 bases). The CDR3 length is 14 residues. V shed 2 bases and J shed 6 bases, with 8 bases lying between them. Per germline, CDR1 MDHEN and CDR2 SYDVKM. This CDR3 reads CASSLGAPANVLTF. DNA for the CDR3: TGTGCCAGCAGTTTAGGGGCCCCGGCCAACGTCCTGACTTTC.

This CDR3 reads CASNRAPWDSRESNEKLFF. CDR3 in DNA: TGTGCCAGCAACCGAGCTCCTTGGGACAGCCGAGAATCAAATGAAAAACTGTTTTTT. The rearrangement uses TRBV6-1 and TRBJ1-4, with TRBD1 matching over 7 bases. Looked up from germline, CDR1 is MNHNS and CDR2 is SASEGT. J gave up 5 bases and V 7 bases, and 22 bases lay outside the gene matches. The CDR3 totals 19 residues.

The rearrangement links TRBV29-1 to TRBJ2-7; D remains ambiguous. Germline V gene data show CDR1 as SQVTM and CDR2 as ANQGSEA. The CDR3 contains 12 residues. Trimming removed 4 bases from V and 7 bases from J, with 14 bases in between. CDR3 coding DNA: TGCAGCGTTGTTCAGAGTGGTGAGGAGCAGTACTTC. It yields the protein CSVVQSGEEQYF.

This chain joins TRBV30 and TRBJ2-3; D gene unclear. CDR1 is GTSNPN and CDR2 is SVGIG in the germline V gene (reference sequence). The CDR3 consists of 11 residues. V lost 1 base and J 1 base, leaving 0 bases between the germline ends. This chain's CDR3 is CAWSGTDTQYF. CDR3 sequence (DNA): TGTGCCTGGAGTGGCACAGATACGCAGTATTTT.

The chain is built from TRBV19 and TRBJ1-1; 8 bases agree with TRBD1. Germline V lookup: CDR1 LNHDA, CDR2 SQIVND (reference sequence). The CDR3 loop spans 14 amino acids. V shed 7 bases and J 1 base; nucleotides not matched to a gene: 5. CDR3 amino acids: CASITGGTNTEAFF. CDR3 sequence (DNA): TGTGCCAGTATCACAGGGGGAACGAACACTGAAGCTTTCTTT.

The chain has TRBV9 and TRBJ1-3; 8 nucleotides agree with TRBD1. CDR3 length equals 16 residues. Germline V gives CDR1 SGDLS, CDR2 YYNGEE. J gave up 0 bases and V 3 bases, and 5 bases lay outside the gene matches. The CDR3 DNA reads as TGTGCCAGCAGCGGGACAACAGGGGGCTCTGGAAACACCATATATTTT. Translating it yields CASSGTTGGSGNTIYF.

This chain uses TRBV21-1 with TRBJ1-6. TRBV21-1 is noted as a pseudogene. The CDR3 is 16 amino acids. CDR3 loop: CASSKGEDGFNSPLHF. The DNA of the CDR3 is TGTGCCAGCAGCAAAGGGGAGGATGGTTTTAATTCACCCCTCCACTTT.

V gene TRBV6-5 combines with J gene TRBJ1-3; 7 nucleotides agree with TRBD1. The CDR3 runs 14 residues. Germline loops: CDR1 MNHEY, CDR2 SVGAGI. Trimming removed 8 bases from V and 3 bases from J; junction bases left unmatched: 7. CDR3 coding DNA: TGTGCCAGCGCCTACGGGACAGATGGAAACACCATATATTTT. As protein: CASAYGTDGNTIYF.

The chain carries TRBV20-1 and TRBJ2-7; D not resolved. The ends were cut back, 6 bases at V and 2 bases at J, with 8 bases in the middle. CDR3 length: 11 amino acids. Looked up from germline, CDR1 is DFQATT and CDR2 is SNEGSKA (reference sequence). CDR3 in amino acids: CSATTTYEQYF. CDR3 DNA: TGCAGTGCGACCACAACCTACGAGCAGTACTTC.

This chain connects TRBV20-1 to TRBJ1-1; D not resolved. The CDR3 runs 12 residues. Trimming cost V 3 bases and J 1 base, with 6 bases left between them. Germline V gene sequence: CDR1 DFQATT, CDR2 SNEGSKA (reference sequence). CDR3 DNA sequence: TGCAGTGCTAGTATCTCGAACACTGAAGCTTTCTTT. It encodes CSASISNTEAFF.

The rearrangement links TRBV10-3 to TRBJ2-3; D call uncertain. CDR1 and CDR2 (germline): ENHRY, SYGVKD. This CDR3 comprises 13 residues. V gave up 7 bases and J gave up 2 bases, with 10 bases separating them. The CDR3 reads CAINRRDTDTQYF. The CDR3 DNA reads TGTGCCATCAACCGTCGCGACACAGATACGCAGTATTTT.

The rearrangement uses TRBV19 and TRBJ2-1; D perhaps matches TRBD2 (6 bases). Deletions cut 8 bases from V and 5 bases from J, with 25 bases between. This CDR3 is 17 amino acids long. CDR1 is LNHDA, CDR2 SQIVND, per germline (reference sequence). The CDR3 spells CASGQEWGRRGHNEQFF. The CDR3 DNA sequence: TGTGCCAGTGGGCAGGAATGGGGCCGGAGGGGACACAATGAGCAGTTCTTC. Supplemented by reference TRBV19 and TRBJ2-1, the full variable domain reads DGGITQSPKYLFRKEGQNVTLSCEQNLNHDAMYWYRQDPGQGLRLIYYSQIVNDFQKGDIAEGYSVSREKKESFPLTVTSAQKNPTAFYLCASGQEWGRRGHNEQFFGPGTRLTVL.

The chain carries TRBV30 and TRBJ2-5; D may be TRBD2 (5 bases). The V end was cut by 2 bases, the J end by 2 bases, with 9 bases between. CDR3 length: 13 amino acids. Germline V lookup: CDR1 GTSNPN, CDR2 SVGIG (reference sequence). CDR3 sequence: CAWSRAVQETQYF. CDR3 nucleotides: TGTGCCTGGAGTAGAGCGGTTCAAGAGACCCAGTACTTC.

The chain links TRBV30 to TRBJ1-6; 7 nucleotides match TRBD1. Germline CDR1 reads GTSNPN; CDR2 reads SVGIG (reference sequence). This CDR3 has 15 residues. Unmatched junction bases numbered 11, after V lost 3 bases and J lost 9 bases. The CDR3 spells CAWRKGGESTSPLHF. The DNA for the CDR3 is TGTGCCTGGAGGAAAGGGGGCGAAAGTACTTCACCCCTCCACTTT.

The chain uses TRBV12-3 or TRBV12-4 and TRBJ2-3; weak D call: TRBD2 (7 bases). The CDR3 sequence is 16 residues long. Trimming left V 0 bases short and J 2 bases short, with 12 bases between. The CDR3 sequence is CASSLAGAGATDTQYF. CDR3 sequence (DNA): TGTGCCAGCAGTTTAGCGGGGGCGGGGGCCACAGATACGCAGTATTTT.

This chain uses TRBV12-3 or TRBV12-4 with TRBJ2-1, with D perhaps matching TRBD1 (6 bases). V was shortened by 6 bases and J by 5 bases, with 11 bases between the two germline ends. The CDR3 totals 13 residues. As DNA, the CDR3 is TGTGCCAGCAGACCAGGGGCCAACAATGAGCAGTTCTTC. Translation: CASRPGANNEQFF.

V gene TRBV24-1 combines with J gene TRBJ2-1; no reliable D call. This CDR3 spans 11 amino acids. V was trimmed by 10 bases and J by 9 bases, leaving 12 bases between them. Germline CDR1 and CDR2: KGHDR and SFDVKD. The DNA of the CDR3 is TGTGCCACTGGAGCCGAAGGTGAGCAGTTCTTC. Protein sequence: CATGAEGEQFF.

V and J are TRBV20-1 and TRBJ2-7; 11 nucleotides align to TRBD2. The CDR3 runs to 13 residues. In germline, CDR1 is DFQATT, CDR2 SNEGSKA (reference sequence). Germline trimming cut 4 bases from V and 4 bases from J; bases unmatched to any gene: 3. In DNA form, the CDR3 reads TGCAGTGCTAACAGACTAGCGGGATACGAGCAGTACTTC. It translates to CSANRLAGYEQYF.